These T cell receptor beta chains were read from a single sample in a study of T-cell memory formation after mild COVID-19. MiXCR was run by TCRdb on the 5' RACE reads, yielding one entry per CDR3 protein. The table includes 190,000 or so distinct CDR3 sequences, roughly a tenth detected once. The sample consisted of PBMCs or a T cell subset sorted from them (not recorded which). The receptors were sampled from a man younger than 30 who had mild COVID-19 (a few samples of this study predate the infection). Cell type and time point are not known. Each CDR3 is given with its conserved first and last residue. A D gene is named only where the DNA matches it firmly. Expanded clones are given a class, and other clones once, few, many or no size at all.

J gene: TRBJ2-2; clone size: .; D gene: .; V gene: TRBV2; CDR3 DNA: TGTGCCAGCAGGCAGGTTAACACCGGGGAGCTGTTTTTT; CDR3 protein: CASRQVNTGELFF
J gene: TRBJ2-7; clone size: few; D gene: .; V gene: TRBV5-4; CDR3 DNA: TGTGCCAGCAGCCCTAGGGGCGGATACTACGAGCAGTACTTC; CDR3 protein: CASSPRGGYYEQYF
J gene: TRBJ1-5; clone size: .; D gene: .; V gene: TRBV7-9; CDR3 DNA: TGTGCCAGCAGCACCGGGGGGGGAGGTCAGCCCCAGCATTTT; CDR3 protein: CASSTGGGGQPQHF
J gene: TRBJ2-3; clone size: .; D gene: .; V gene: TRBV5-4; CDR3 DNA: TGTGCCAGCAGCTTAAGAGGTACAGCCACAGATACGCAGTATTTT; CDR3 protein: CASSLRGTATDTQYF
J gene: TRBJ2-2; clone size: .; D gene: .; V gene: TRBV6-4; CDR3 DNA: TGTGCCAGCTGGGATCAGGCCACCGGGGAGCTGTTTTTT; CDR3 protein: CASWDQATGELFF
J gene: TRBJ2-3; clone size: many; D gene: .; V gene: TRBV4-1; CDR3 DNA: TGCGCCAGCAGCCAAGAGTGGGCCCCTAGCGCAGATACGCAGTATTTT; CDR3 protein: CASSQEWAPSADTQYF
J gene: TRBJ1-1; clone size: .; D gene: .; V gene: TRBV13; CDR3 DNA: TGTGCCAGCAGTTTTACGATGAACACTGAAGCTTTCTTT; CDR3 protein: CASSFTMNTEAFF
J gene: TRBJ2-3; clone size: few; D gene: .; V gene: TRBV20-1; CDR3 DNA: TGCAGTTCGGACGCCCGGACGGATACGCAGTATTTT; CDR3 protein: CSSDARTDTQYF
J gene: TRBJ1-5; clone size: few; D gene: .; V gene: TRBV19; CDR3 DNA: TGTGCCAGTACCGCTGGACAGTATAGCAATCAGCCCCAGCATTTT; CDR3 protein: CASTAGQYSNQPQHF
J gene: TRBJ2-1; clone size: few; D gene: TRBD2; V gene: TRBV12-5; CDR3 DNA: TGTGCTAGTAGAAACCAGCGGGGAGAAAGAAATGAGCAGTTCTTC; CDR3 protein: CASRNQRGERNEQFF
J gene: TRBJ2-7; clone size: .; D gene: TRBD1; V gene: TRBV5-1; CDR3 DNA: TGCGCCAGCAGCTTCTCAGGGGGCTTTTACGAGCAGTACTTC; CDR3 protein: CASSFSGGFYEQYF
J gene: TRBJ2-5; clone size: .; D gene: TRBD2; V gene: TRBV20-1; CDR3 DNA: TGCAGTGCAGCTAGCGGGGGGGCCCAAGAGACCCAGTACTTC; CDR3 protein: CSAASGGAQETQYF
J gene: TRBJ2-2; clone size: .; D gene: .; V gene: TRBV5-1; CDR3 DNA: TGCGCCAGCAGCTTGGGCACAGGGAGGCACACCGGGGAGCTGTTTTTT; CDR3 protein: CASSLGTGRHTGELFF
J gene: TRBJ1-5; clone size: few; D gene: .; V gene: TRBV20-1; CDR3 DNA: TGCAGTGCTAGATACGGACAACAGCTTAGACAGCCCCAGCATTTT; CDR3 protein: CSARYGQQLRQPQHF
J gene: TRBJ1-2; clone size: many; D gene: .; V gene: TRBV6-6; CDR3 DNA: TGTGCCAGCATCTTGGGGCGTAACTATGGCTACACCTTC; CDR3 protein: CASILGRNYGYTF
J gene: TRBJ1-4; clone size: .; D gene: .; V gene: TRBV6-5; CDR3 DNA: TGTGCCAGCAGTAAGGGAAGAACTAATGAAAAACTGTTTTTT; CDR3 protein: CASSKGRTNEKLFF
J gene: TRBJ1-1; clone size: .; D gene: .; V gene: TRBV6-5; CDR3 DNA: TGTGCCAGCAGTTACCAATTAGGGACTGAAGCTTTCTTT; CDR3 protein: CASSYQLGTEAFF
J gene: TRBJ1-1; clone size: .; D gene: .; V gene: TRBV29-1; CDR3 DNA: TGCAGCGTTGACGGGGGAGCGACTGAAGCTTTCTTT; CDR3 protein: CSVDGGATEAFF
J gene: TRBJ1-2; clone size: .; D gene: TRBD1; V gene: TRBV5-1; CDR3 DNA: TGCGCCAGCAGCTCGCGTATATCCGGGACAGGATATGGCTACACCTTC; CDR3 protein: CASSSRISGTGYGYTF
J gene: TRBJ1-1; clone size: many; D gene: .; V gene: TRBV14; CDR3 DNA: TGTGCCAGCAGCCAAGCCGGGAACACTGAAGCTTTCTTT; CDR3 protein: CASSQAGNTEAFF
J gene: TRBJ2-7; clone size: .; D gene: .; V gene: TRBV19; CDR3 DNA: TGTGCCGGACGGGGGATTCTTTACTCCTACGAGCAGTACTTC; CDR3 protein: CAGRGILYSYEQYF
J gene: TRBJ2-4; clone size: many; D gene: TRBD2; V gene: TRBV4-2; CDR3 DNA: TGTGCCAGCAGCCAGGACCTACATAGCGGGGGAGAAAGCATTCAGTACTTC; CDR3 protein: CASSQDLHSGGESIQYF
J gene: TRBJ2-3; clone size: many; D gene: .; V gene: TRBV7-2; CDR3 DNA: TGTGCCAGCAGGATACGGGCCGTCACAGATACGCAGTATTTT; CDR3 protein: CASRIRAVTDTQYF
J gene: TRBJ2-3; clone size: many; D gene: .; V gene: TRBV12-3/TRBV12-4; CDR3 DNA: TGTGCCAGCAACTTCCGGGTGAGCACAGATACGCAGTATTTT; CDR3 protein: CASNFRVSTDTQYF
J gene: TRBJ1-1; clone size: few; D gene: TRBD1; V gene: TRBV7-9; CDR3 DNA: TGTGCCAGCAGCCGAACCGACAGGGGCACTGAAGCTTTCTTT; CDR3 protein: CASSRTDRGTEAFF
J gene: TRBJ2-5; clone size: few; D gene: .; V gene: TRBV7-2; CDR3 DNA: TGTGCCAGCAGCTTAGTCGGCGGGGACCTACAAGAGACCCAGTACTTC; CDR3 protein: CASSLVGGDLQETQYF
J gene: TRBJ2-3; clone size: few; D gene: TRBD1; V gene: TRBV6-1; CDR3 DNA: TGTGCCAGCACCCAACGGACAGGGACAGATACGCAGTATTTT; CDR3 protein: CASTQRTGTDTQYF
J gene: TRBJ2-5; clone size: few; D gene: .; V gene: TRBV4-3; CDR3 DNA: TGCGCCAGCAGCGCCGGGGTCCCACGAGGGACCCAGTACTTC; CDR3 protein: CASSAGVPRGTQYF
J gene: TRBJ1-4; clone size: few; D gene: TRBD1; V gene: TRBV5-1; CDR3 DNA: TGCGCCAGCGCGTGGGGACAGAATGAAAAACTGTTTTTT; CDR3 protein: CASAWGQNEKLFF
J gene: TRBJ1-2; clone size: few; D gene: .; V gene: TRBV5-5; CDR3 DNA: TGTGCCAGCAGCTTTGCAGCCTATGGCTACACCTTC; CDR3 protein: CASSFAAYGYTF
J gene: TRBJ1-1; clone size: few; D gene: .; V gene: TRBV6-5; CDR3 DNA: TGTGCCAGCAGTTACTCGATCAGCGGTTCAACGTTGACTGAAGCTTTCTTT; CDR3 protein: CASSYSISGSTLTEAFF
J gene: TRBJ1-5; clone size: few; D gene: .; V gene: TRBV7-9; CDR3 DNA: TGTGCCAGCAGCCCGGGACAATTTAGCAATCAGCCCCAGCATTTT; CDR3 protein: CASSPGQFSNQPQHF
J gene: TRBJ1-5; clone size: few; D gene: .; V gene: TRBV20-1; CDR3 DNA: TGCAGTGCTAGAAAAGGGGCGGAGGGGAAGCCCCAGCATTTT; CDR3 protein: CSARKGAEGKPQHF
J gene: TRBJ2-5; clone size: .; D gene: .; V gene: TRBV6-5; CDR3 DNA: TGTGCCAGCAGTTATCGAGGCAGGGGACCAGAGACCCAGTACTTC; CDR3 protein: CASSYRGRGPETQYF
J gene: TRBJ2-5; clone size: few; D gene: .; V gene: TRBV7-2; CDR3 DNA: TGTGCCAGCAGCCCCCGTTGGGCCGACCAAGAGACCCAGTACTTC; CDR3 protein: CASSPRWADQETQYF
J gene: TRBJ2-2; clone size: .; D gene: .; V gene: TRBV6-1; CDR3 DNA: TGTGCCAGCAGTGAACCGGCTTCGACCACCGGGGAGCTGTTTTTT; CDR3 protein: CASSEPASTTGELFF
J gene: TRBJ1-1; clone size: few; D gene: .; V gene: TRBV6-5; CDR3 DNA: TGTGCCAGCAGTTTAGGGATCGGCACTGAAGCTTTCTTT; CDR3 protein: CASSLGIGTEAFF
J gene: TRBJ2-1; clone size: few; D gene: .; V gene: TRBV20-1; CDR3 DNA: TGCAGTGTCCCCGCGGAGTTACGGGACAATGAGCAGTTCTTC; CDR3 protein: CSVPAELRDNEQFF
J gene: TRBJ1-1; clone size: many; D gene: TRBD1; V gene: TRBV5-1; CDR3 DNA: TGCGCCAGCAGCTCGACCCCGGGACAGGGGAACACTGAAGCTTTCTTT; CDR3 protein: CASSSTPGQGNTEAFF
J gene: TRBJ2-1; clone size: few; D gene: TRBD2; V gene: TRBV20-1; CDR3 DNA: TGCAGTGCGCCGGGACTAGGAATGGGGAATGAGCAGTTCTTC; CDR3 protein: CSAPGLGMGNEQFF
J gene: TRBJ2-7; clone size: few; D gene: .; V gene: TRBV29-1; CDR3 DNA: TGCAGCGTAGCCAGGGGTCGCTACGAGCAGTACTTC; CDR3 protein: CSVARGRYEQYF
J gene: TRBJ1-3; clone size: .; D gene: .; V gene: TRBV30; CDR3 DNA: TGTGCCTGGAGTAACGGGGGTGGAAACACCATATATTTT; CDR3 protein: CAWSNGGGNTIYF
J gene: TRBJ2-5; clone size: once; D gene: .; V gene: TRBV20-1; CDR3 DNA: TGCAGTGCTAAAACGGGGGTCCAAGAGACCCAGTACTTC; CDR3 protein: CSAKTGVQETQYF
J gene: TRBJ2-2; clone size: few; D gene: .; V gene: TRBV6-5; CDR3 DNA: TGTGCCAGCAGTTACGATGTGGGAGAGGCCGGGGAGCTGTTTTTT; CDR3 protein: CASSYDVGEAGELFF
J gene: TRBJ2-1; clone size: .; D gene: .; V gene: TRBV7-9; CDR3 DNA: TGTGCCAGCAGCTTCTCGTCAGCCAATGAGCAGTTCTTC; CDR3 protein: CASSFSSANEQFF
J gene: TRBJ2-3; clone size: few; D gene: .; V gene: TRBV24-1; CDR3 DNA: TGTGCCACCAGCCGAGACAGGAGTAGCACAGATACGCAGTATTTT; CDR3 protein: CATSRDRSSTDTQYF
J gene: TRBJ2-4; clone size: .; D gene: TRBD1; V gene: TRBV11-1; CDR3 DNA: TGTGCCAGCAGCGTCAGGACAGGGTTATCCAAAAACATTCAGTACTTC; CDR3 protein: CASSVRTGLSKNIQYF
J gene: TRBJ2-5; clone size: many; D gene: TRBD1; V gene: TRBV7-9; CDR3 DNA: TGTGCCAGCAGCGCCGGGACAGGGGGCTTTGCCCAGTACTTC; CDR3 protein: CASSAGTGGFAQYF
J gene: TRBJ2-1; clone size: few; D gene: TRBD2; V gene: TRBV19; CDR3 DNA: TGTGCCAGTAGTACAACGCGGCGGGGGTTCTACAATGAGCAGTTCTTC; CDR3 protein: CASSTTRRGFYNEQFF
J gene: TRBJ2-1; clone size: few; D gene: TRBD2; V gene: TRBV27; CDR3 DNA: TGTGCCAGCAGTACTAGCGGGGGGCCCTACAATGAGCAGTTCTTC; CDR3 protein: CASSTSGGPYNEQFF
J gene: TRBJ2-5; clone size: .; D gene: TRBD2; V gene: TRBV12-3/TRBV12-4; CDR3 DNA: TGTGCCAGCAGTTTGGCGGGGGAGAACCAAGAGACCCAGTACTTC; CDR3 protein: CASSLAGENQETQYF
J gene: TRBJ2-3; clone size: .; D gene: TRBD2; V gene: TRBV10-3; CDR3 DNA: TGTGCCATCAGTGAGTCTAGACTAGCCAGCACAGATACGCAGTATTTT; CDR3 protein: CAISESRLASTDTQYF